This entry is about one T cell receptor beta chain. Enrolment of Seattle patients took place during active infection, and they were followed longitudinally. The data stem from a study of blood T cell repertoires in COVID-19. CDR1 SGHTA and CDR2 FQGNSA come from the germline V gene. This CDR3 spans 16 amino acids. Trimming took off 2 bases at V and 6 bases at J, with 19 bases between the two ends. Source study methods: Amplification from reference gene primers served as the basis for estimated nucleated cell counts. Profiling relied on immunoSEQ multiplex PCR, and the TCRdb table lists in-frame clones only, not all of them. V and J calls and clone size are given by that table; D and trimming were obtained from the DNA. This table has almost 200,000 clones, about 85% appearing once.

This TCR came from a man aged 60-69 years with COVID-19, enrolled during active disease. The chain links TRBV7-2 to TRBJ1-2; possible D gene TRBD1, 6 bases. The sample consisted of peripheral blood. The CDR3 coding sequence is TGTGCCAGCAGCTTATTACCAGGACAGAGAGGTGATGGCTACACCTTC. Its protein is CASSLLPGQRGDGYTF.